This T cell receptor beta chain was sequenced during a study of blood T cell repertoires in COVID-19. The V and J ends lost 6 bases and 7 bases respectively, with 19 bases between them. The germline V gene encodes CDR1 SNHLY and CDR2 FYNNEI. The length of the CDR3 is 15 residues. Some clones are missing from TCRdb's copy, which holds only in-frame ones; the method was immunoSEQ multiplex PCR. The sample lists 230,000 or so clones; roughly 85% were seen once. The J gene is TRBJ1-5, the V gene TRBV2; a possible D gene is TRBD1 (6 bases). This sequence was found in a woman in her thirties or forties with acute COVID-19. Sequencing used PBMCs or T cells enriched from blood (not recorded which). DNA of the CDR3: TGTGCCAGCAGCGTACAGAGACAGGCACCCCAGCCCCAGCATTTT. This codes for CASSVQRQAPQPQHF.